Listed here are 12 T cell receptor beta chains from one sample, sequenced in a study of blood T cell repertoires in COVID-19. Using immunoSEQ multiplex PCR, the repertoire was profiled, and TCRdb retains in-frame clones only, with some absent. This table holds some 98,000 clones, around 80% found once. The sequencing input was peripheral blood. These receptor sequences come from a man aged 70 or older with acute or convalescent COVID-19.

This chain links TRBV4-3 with TRBJ1-2, with 8 positions matching TRBD1. After removal of 4 bases from V and 6 bases from J, the junction contained 10 bases not matched to a gene. Germline V CDR1 and CDR2: LGHNA, YSLEER. The CDR3 covers 15 residues. The CDR3 reads CASSPDGRQGNGYTF. In DNA, the CDR3 is TGCGCCAGCAGCCCGGACGGGAGACAGGGGAATGGCTACACCTTC.

The chain couples TRBV7-2 to TRBJ1-3, with a possible D match to TRBD1 (5 bases). Germline V CDR1 and CDR2: SGHTA, FQGNSA. The CDR3 covers 13 residues. V gave up 3 bases and J gave up 2 bases, with 5 bases separating them. The CDR3 region is CASSLTAGNTIYF. CDR3 DNA: TGTGCCAGCAGCTTGACAGCTGGAAACACCATATATTTT.

The chain links TRBV7-9 to TRBJ1-1; D uncertain. V lost 1 base, J lost 4 bases, and 7 bases lay in between. Germline V gene lookup returns CDR1 SEHNR and CDR2 FQNEAQ (reference sequence). The length of the CDR3 is 13 residues. CDR3 residues: CASSLGASTEAFF. The CDR3 coding sequence is TGTGCCAGCAGCTTAGGGGCCTCCACTGAAGCTTTCTTT. Together with reference TRBV7-9 and TRBJ1-1, the CDR3 gives the full variable domain: DTGVSQNPRHKITKRGQNVTFRCDPISEHNRLYWYRQTLGQGPEFLTYFQNEAQLEKSRLLSDRFSAERPKGSFSTLEIQRTEQGDSAMYLCASSLGASTEAFFGQGTRLTVV.

This CDR3 is CASSLTLGTSGRVGGLGTQYF. CDR3 nucleotides: TGTGCCAGCAGTTTAACCCTTGGGACTAGCGGGAGAGTCGGAGGTCTTGGTACGCAGTATTTT. The rearrangement joins TRBV28 to TRBJ2-3; the match to TRBD2 covers 14 bases. Germline CDR1 reads MDHEN; CDR2 reads SYDVKM. After removal of 2 bases from V and 8 bases from J, the junction contained 21 bases not matched to a gene. The CDR3 loop spans 21 amino acids.

The V call is TRBV6-8, the J call TRBJ2-3; 10 positions agree with TRBD2. The V and J ends lost 6 bases and 2 bases, in that order; junction bases with no gene match: 8. Per the germline V gene, CDR1 is MNHGY and CDR2 is SAAAGT. The CDR3 covers 16 residues. CDR3 DNA: TGTGCCAGCAGCCAAACAACTAGCGGGGTCACAGATACGCAGTATTTT. Translated, it gives CASSQTTSGVTDTQYF.

This chain uses TRBV12-3 or TRBV12-4 with TRBJ2-7, with D possibly being TRBD2 (6 bases). The CDR3 consists of 13 residues. V lost 2 bases and J lost 1, with 6 bases in between. CDR3 amino acids: CASSLSGSYEQYF. CDR3 nucleotides: TGTGCCAGCAGTTTAAGCGGGTCCTACGAGCAGTACTTC.

This clone appeared many times. The rearrangement uses TRBV6-5 and TRBJ1-1; tentative D call: TRBD1 (6 bases). CDR3 length: 14 residues. From germline, CDR1 is MNHEY and CDR2 SVGAGI. V dropped 3 bases and J dropped 6 bases, with 14 bases sitting between them. The CDR3 sequence is CASSYTGQGAEAFF. In DNA, the CDR3 is TGTGCCAGCAGTTATACAGGGCAGGGTGCTGAAGCTTTCTTT.

The rearrangement uses TRBV19 and TRBJ2-1; D is perhaps TRBD2 (6 bases). Germline V lookup: CDR1 LNHDA, CDR2 SQIVND (reference sequence). The CDR3 has 15 residues. V lost 5 bases and J 8 bases, leaving 19 bases between the germline ends. The DNA of the CDR3 is TGTGCCAGTAGTTCACCGGGACTGACTCGGGATGAGCAGTTCTTC. It translates to CASSSPGLTRDEQFF.

CDR3 bases: TGCGCCAGCAGCACGCTACAGGACGGCTATGGCTACACCTTC. Protein sequence: CASSTLQDGYGYTF. This rearrangement joins TRBV4-1 to TRBJ1-2; the D gene is possibly TRBD1 (5 bases). The germline gives CDR1 MGHRA, CDR2 YSYEKL. This CDR3 is 14 amino acids long. Trimming stripped 5 bases from V and 4 bases from J, with 14 bases between.

V and J are TRBV30 and TRBJ1-2, with TRBD1 matching 7 bases. Trimming took 3 bases from V and 7 from J; bases not matched to a gene: 11. CDR1 is GTSNPN and CDR2 is SVGIG in the germline V gene (reference sequence). The CDR3 runs 14 residues. CDR3 loop: CAWRLDRVVSGYTF. The DNA of the CDR3 is TGTGCCTGGAGGTTAGACAGGGTGGTGAGTGGCTACACCTTC.

J is TRBJ1-2 and V is TRBV28; D remains ambiguous. Germline CDR1 is MDHEN and CDR2 is SYDVKM. The germline V and J ends were trimmed by 2 bases and 4 bases, with 11 bases remaining between them. The CDR3 has 14 residues. CDR3 DNA: TGTGCCAGCAGTTTAGGGCAGGTTGGCTATGGCTACACCTTC. As protein: CASSLGQVGYGYTF.

The chain couples TRBV14 to TRBJ2-1, with a tentative D call TRBD2 (5 bases). Trimming left V 4 bases short and J 3 bases short, with 10 bases between. There are 14 residues in the CDR3. Germline CDR1 reads SGHDN; CDR2 reads FVKESK. In nucleotides, the CDR3 is TGTGCCAGCAGCCCGGGATCAGACTACAATGAGCAGTTCTTC. Protein product: CASSPGSDYNEQFF.